Listed below are T cell receptor beta chains from one sample, sequenced in a study of identical twins. Each CDR3 protein is one row after TCRdb ran MiXCR on the 5' RACE reads. There are approximately 620,000 distinct CDR3 sequences in the sample; under 9% occur only once, and 0.75% to 1% lies in the top ten. Separately, the same data were catalogued under a study of yellow fever vaccine responses in identical twins.

Material for sequencing was PBMCs. The receptors originated from a young woman in good health. CDR3s include the opening cysteine and the closing phenylalanine or tryptophan.

v_call	j_call	cdr3_aa
TRBV5-1	TRBJ2-1	CASSSSGSSYNEQFF
TRBV7-2	TRBJ2-7	CASSSPLGGNSYEQYF
TRBV7-6	TRBJ2-1	CASSPGTSSNEQFF
TRBV30	TRBJ1-4	CAWSHGTGNEKLFF
TRBV6-6	TRBJ2-7	CASMGVGSYEQYF
TRBV21-1	TRBJ2-5	CASGGTQYF
TRBV29-1	TRBJ2-3	CSGVLAELRTDTQYF
TRBV9	TRBJ2-2	CASSAQGQGNTGELFF
TRBV19	TRBJ1-1	CASSPWDRGGTEAFF
TRBV7-8	TRBJ2-6	CASSSKQGLGANVLTF
TRBV6-1	TRBJ2-2	CASRGLAGGAGELFF
TRBV20-1	TRBJ2-7	CSASTPFRGPPYEQYF
TRBV18	TRBJ2-1	CASSPRLTSGGNEQFF
TRBV7-9	TRBJ2-3	CASRERGQPDTQYF
TRBV5-1	TRBJ2-3	CASTAGGPDTQYF
TRBV27	TRBJ2-7	CASRTGEAYEQYF
TRBV29-1	TRBJ2-7	CSVRLAGAREQYF
TRBV10-3	TRBJ2-1	CAITGTQGGEQFF
TRBV12-3/TRBV12-4	TRBJ2-2	CASSLFRTGELFF
TRBV19	TRBJ2-1	CASSRRGLNYNEQFF
TRBV12-3/TRBV12-4	TRBJ1-5	CASSITGFGNQPQHF
TRBV4-1	TRBJ1-4	CASSHSGTELNEKLFF
TRBV5-1	TRBJ2-2	CASSLAELGPPPSNTGELFF
TRBV6-1	TRBJ2-4	CASKGAAKNIQYF
TRBV13	TRBJ2-1	CASSLRDSGRANEQFF